These T cell receptor beta chains were read from a single sample in a study of spatial heterogeneity in lung cancer. TCRdb re-called the 5' RACE reads with MiXCR, one entry per CDR3 protein. The sample has around 8,700 distinct CDR3 sequences; 5% to 6.5% are singletons. The specimen was lung tumor tissue, collected at surgery. These receptors originate from a female donor with early-stage non-small cell lung cancer. The CDR3 runs from the conserved cysteine through the conserved F or W. D genes are given only for firm matches. Sizes are listed as once, few, many or a size class.

D	V	size	J	DNA	CDR3
TRBD2	TRBV20-1	many	TRBJ2-3	TGCAGTGCTAGAGTGGGGGGGACCCCAGGAGATACGCAGTATTTT	CSARVGGTPGDTQYF
-	TRBV7-2	many	TRBJ1-1	TGTGCCAGCAGCTCGACAGGACAGAACACTGAAGCTTTCTTT	CASSSTGQNTEAFF
TRBD2	TRBV7-2	large	TRBJ2-7	TGTGCCAGCAGCTCCTTAGCGGGCACCTACGAGCAGTACTTC	CASSSLAGTYEQYF
TRBD1	TRBV4-3	many	TRBJ1-5	TGCGCCAGCAGCCAAGAAACAGGGGCTCAGCCCCAGCATTTT	CASSQETGAQPQHF
-	TRBV30	many	TRBJ1-5	TGTGCCTGGAGCGGAGGGGAGGTTAATAGCAATCAGCCCCAGCATTTT	CAWSGGEVNSNQPQHF
-	TRBV4-3	many	TRBJ2-3	TGCGCCAGCAGCCAAGAGAGGGGTACGCAGTATTTT	CASSQERGTQYF
-	TRBV21-1	many	TRBJ2-1	TGTGCCAGCAAGAAGTGGAACCTCGCTATCCACAATGAGCAGTTCTTC	CASKKWNLAIHNEQFF
-	TRBV7-2	few	TRBJ2-5	TGTGCCAGCAGCTGGCCGGTCGGGGGACAAGAGACCCAGTACTTC	CASSWPVGGQETQYF
TRBD1	TRBV20-1	many	TRBJ2-7	TGCAGTGCTAGACTACCCGGGACAGGACGCCTTGTGAAGCAGTACTTC	CSARLPGTGRLVKQYF
-	TRBV30	many	TRBJ2-7	TGTGCCTGGAGTAGGGGGGAAATCTACGAGCAGTACTTC	CAWSRGEIYEQYF
-	TRBV27	many	TRBJ2-7	TGTGCCAGCGGTATCACTGTAAGGAGCTCCTACGAGCAGTACTTC	CASGITVRSSYEQYF
-	TRBV28	few	TRBJ2-5	TGTGCCAGCAGTTTGTCCGGAGTCGCCGTTCGAGGGACCCAGTACTTC	CASSLSGVAVRGTQYF
-	TRBV6-7	medium-sized	TRBJ2-2	TGTGCCAGCAATACCTGGGGGAACACCGGGGAGCTGTTTTTT	CASNTWGNTGELFF
-	TRBV29-1	many	TRBJ2-5	TGCAGCGTTGAAGAGTTGGGGCAGTACTTC	CSVEELGQYF
TRBD2	TRBV2	many	TRBJ2-4	TGTGCCAGCAACGAAGGGTTGAAAGCGGGGAGGAACATTCAGTACTTC	CASNEGLKAGRNIQYF
-	TRBV21-1	many	TRBJ2-7	TGTGCCAGCAGCTCCCCCGGGAGAGAGACCTACGAGCAGTACTTC	CASSSPGRETYEQYF
TRBD1	TRBV11-2	many	TRBJ1-1	TGTGCCAGCAGCTTCCAGACAGGGGGGAACACTGAAGCTTTCTTT	CASSFQTGGNTEAFF
TRBD1	TRBV29-1	many	TRBJ1-3	TGCAGCGTTCGACAGGGGGCAGCCGGAAACACCATATATTTT	CSVRQGAAGNTIYF